This T cell receptor beta chain was captured by sequencing in a study of cytomegalovirus exposure and HLA in healthy donors. Turning to the study itself: A preliminary data release comprised 80 million to 95 million unique TCRs obtained from HLA-typed donors. Findings and caveats of the study: High sensitivity and specificity were reportedly achieved when the classifier diagnosed cytomegalovirus status.

The PCR made use of 60 Vbeta and 13 Jbeta primers. TCRdb keeps only in-frame clones here, not all; method: immunoSEQ multiplex PCR. The data hold approximately 73,000 clones, with roughly 79% observed a single time. This clone was recorded once. The antigen is undetermined. When sampled, the donors appeared nominally healthy, though they likely had unrecorded immune exposures. There are 15 residues in the CDR3. The germline V and J ends were trimmed by 8 bases and 1 base, with 12 bases remaining between them. CDR1 is MDHEN and CDR2 is SYDVKM in the germline V gene. The chain carries TRBV28 and TRBJ2-6; D perhaps matches TRBD2 (6 bases). Source material: PBMCs. This sequence originates from a woman aged 40 to 50 in good health and CMV-seropositive. CDR3 in DNA: TGTGCCAGCGTACCTGGAGGGTCTGGGGCCAACGTCCTGACTTTC. This translates into CASVPGGSGANVLTF.